This record covers a single T cell receptor beta chain. These data are taken from a study of blood T cell repertoires in COVID-19. Study-level background: There were acute and convalescent COVID-19 samples, and they came from the United States, Italy and Spain. Sample material is recorded as cDNA or gDNA derived from T cells, B-cell-depleted T cells, or PBMCs.

Original processing notes: Nucleated cell counts were estimated from reference gene primer amplification. This table comes from immunoSEQ multiplex PCR, and its TCRdb copy is limited to in-frame clones, with some not included. That table furnishes V, J and clone size, whereas the DNA furnished D and trimming. Here the sample spans under 450,000 clones, about four fifths being singletons. From germline, CDR1 is WSHSY and CDR2 SAAADI. With 7 bases removed from V and 5 bases from J, the gap between germline ends came to 17 bases. The CDR3 is 14 amino acids. This receptor was identified in a human donor with acute or convalescent COVID-19. The donor label of this sample is uncertain. The chain links TRBV10-2 to TRBJ1-1; tentatively, D is TRBD1 (6 bases). Sequencing input: peripheral blood. CDR3 sequence reads: CASTPQGARTEAFF. The CDR3 nucleotides read TGCGCCAGCACCCCACAGGGTGCAAGGACTGAAGCTTTCTTT.